One and the same sample provided the 18 T cell receptor beta chains below, sequenced in a study of T cell responses to AZD1222 COVID-19 vaccine. Profiled with immunoSEQ multiplex PCR; TCRdb holds only in-frame clones, not every one. This sample has under 150,000 clones, with around 90% found just once. The sample was peripheral blood, taken 28 days after the second AZD1222 dose. Receptors originate from an adult who received the AZD1222 COVID-19 vaccine.

This chain links TRBV27 with TRBJ2-2, with 8 bases lining up with TRBD1. The CDR3 loop spans 14 amino acids. V was clipped by 8 bases and J by 0 bases; unmatched bases: 2. Germline-derived CDR1 and CDR2 are MNHEY and SMNVEV (reference sequence). The CDR3 DNA sequence: TGTGCCAGCCGGACAGGGTCGAACACCGGGGAGCTGTTTTTT. It specifies CASRTGSNTGELFF.

This clone was recorded once. The V and J genes are TRBV5-6 and TRBJ1-2; no clear D. This CDR3 spans 15 amino acids. Germline V gene data show CDR1 as SGHDT and CDR2 as YYEEEE. V was shortened by 1 base and J by 6 bases, with 16 bases between the two germline ends. The DNA of the CDR3 is TGTGCCAGCAGCTTGCAAGGACCCCTGGGCCATGGCTACACCTTC. Translated, it gives CASSLQGPLGHGYTF.

This sequence joins TRBV20-1 and TRBJ1-1, with D unclear. V lost 0 bases and J 7 bases, leaving 6 bases between the germline ends. Germline V gene lookup returns CDR1 DFQATT and CDR2 SNEGSKA (reference sequence). The CDR3 covers 11 residues. The CDR3 is CSARDQNEAFF. The CDR3, as DNA: TGCAGTGCTAGAGATCAGAATGAAGCTTTCTTT.

This rearrangement joins TRBV7-9 to TRBJ2-3, with 7 bases fitting TRBD2. This CDR3 has 16 residues. The germline V gene encodes CDR1 SEHNR and CDR2 FQNEAQ (reference sequence). Trimming took 5 bases from V and 0 from J; bases not matched to a gene: 8. The CDR3 region is CASSLLGGPSTDTQYF. The CDR3, as DNA: TGTGCCAGCAGCCTGCTGGGAGGGCCGAGCACAGATACGCAGTATTTT.

CDR3 protein: CASSRKDRGPGETQYF. The CDR3 DNA is TGTGCCAGCAGCAGAAAGGACAGGGGGCCGGGGGAGACCCAGTACTTC. V gene TRBV5-6 combines with J gene TRBJ2-5; TRBD1 matches at 11 bases. Germline V gene sequence: CDR1 SGHDT, CDR2 YYEEEE. V lost 4 bases, J lost 5 bases, and 10 bases stayed unmatched. This CDR3 spans 16 amino acids.

The chain combines TRBV7-9 with TRBJ2-1; 12 bases are shared with TRBD2. CDR3 length: 18 amino acids. V gave up 1 base and J gave up 3 bases; unmatched junction bases: 7. CDR1 is SEHNR, CDR2 FQNEAQ, per germline (reference sequence). The CDR3 is CASSLDGTSGRYYNEQFF. Written as DNA, the CDR3 is TGTGCCAGCAGCTTAGACGGAACTAGCGGGAGGTACTACAATGAGCAGTTCTTC.

The rearrangement joins TRBV19 to TRBJ1-1, with D perhaps TRBD1 (5 bases). Germline CDR1 is LNHDA and CDR2 is SQIVND (reference sequence). The V end lost 7 bases, the J end lost 6 bases, and 21 bases lay between the germline ends. The CDR3 has 15 residues. CDR3 region: CASTISGTVKSEAFF. CDR3 nucleotide sequence: TGTGCCAGTACCATTTCCGGGACGGTAAAATCTGAAGCTTTCTTT.

The CDR3 protein is CASSLGQGSQPQHF. The CDR3 nucleotides are TGTGCCAGCAGTTTAGGACAGGGGAGTCAGCCCCAGCATTTT. The chain links TRBV28 to TRBJ1-5, with TRBD1 matching over 9 bases. CDR3 size: 14 residues. Germline values: CDR1 MDHEN, CDR2 SYDVKM. The trim removed 2 bases at V and 6 bases at J, leaving 2 bases unmatched.

The gene calls are TRBV2 and TRBJ1-2, with 8 nucleotides matching TRBD1. CDR1 is SNHLY and CDR2 is FYNNEI in the germline V gene. The CDR3 runs to 14 residues. V was clipped by 2 bases and J by 5 bases; unmatched bases: 4. Here the CDR3 DNA reads TGTGCCAGCAGTGAATGGACAGGGAAGTATGGCTACACCTTC. This gives the protein CASSEWTGKYGYTF.

The rearrangement joins TRBV11-2 to TRBJ2-1; no clear D gene. Germline-derived CDR1 and CDR2 are SGHAT and FQNNGV. V lost 1 base and J 5 bases, leaving 9 bases between the germline ends. The CDR3 covers 14 residues. For the CDR3, the DNA is TGTGCCAGCAGCTTAGGATCTATGAACAATGAGCAGTTCTTC. Amino acid sequence: CASSLGSMNNEQFF.

The rearrangement joins TRBV27 to TRBJ1-2, with TRBD1 matching over 9 bases. Germline CDR1 MNHEY, CDR2 SMNVEV (reference sequence). The CDR3 covers 14 residues. V shed 8 bases, J shed 4 bases, and the junction held 8 bases outside the gene matches. CDR3 sequence reads: CASGRQGEGYGYTF. The DNA of the CDR3 is TGTGCCAGCGGAAGACAGGGGGAAGGCTATGGCTACACCTTC.

This chain connects TRBV7-9 to TRBJ2-1; no firm D call. V lost 2 bases, J lost 5 bases, and 1 base lay in between. The CDR3 runs 11 residues. CDR1 and CDR2 from the germline V gene are SEHNR and FQNEAQ (reference sequence). The CDR3 DNA is TGTGCCAGCAGCTTAAACAATGAGCAGTTCTTC. Amino acids: CASSLNNEQFF.

This clone showed up just once. The gene calls are TRBV13 and TRBJ2-3; a weak D match, TRBD2 (6 bases). The CDR3 runs 14 residues. Trimming took 5 bases from V and 2 from J, leaving 11 bases between them. Germline CDR1 PRHDT, CDR2 FYEKMQ (reference sequence). CDR3 protein: CASSARGSTDTQYF. CDR3 DNA sequence: TGTGCCAGCAGCGCCCGGGGGTCCACAGATACGCAGTATTTT.

This sequence joins TRBV7-2 and TRBJ1-5; D perhaps matches TRBD1 (5 bases). There are 15 residues in the CDR3. Trimming removed 0 bases at V and 6 bases at J, with 12 bases between. Per the germline V gene, CDR1 is SGHTA and CDR2 is FQGNSA. CDR3 protein: CASSLAGQGSQPQHF. The CDR3 DNA sequence: TGTGCCAGCAGCTTAGCGGGTCAGGGAAGTCAGCCCCAGCATTTT. The full variable domain, its missing parts supplied by reference TRBV7-2 and TRBJ1-5, is GAGVSQSPSNKVTEKGKDVELRCDPISGHTALYWYRQSLGQGLEFLIYFQGNSAPDKSGLPSDRFSAERTGGSVSTLTIQRTQQEDSAVYLCASSLAGQGSQPQHFGDGTRLSIL.

The chain is built from TRBV4-3 and TRBJ2-3; weak D call: TRBD2 (5 bases). Trimming removed 0 bases from V and 6 bases from J, with 7 bases in between. The CDR3 has 13 amino acids. From germline, CDR1 is LGHNA and CDR2 YSLEER. The CDR3 nucleotides are TGCGCCAGCAGCCAAGATCCGGGGGATACGCAGTATTTT. Protein: CASSQDPGDTQYF.

The V call is TRBV7-8, the J call TRBJ1-2; D is unresolved. V was pared by 1 base and J by 0 bases, with 9 bases between. The CDR3 is made up of 15 amino acids. Germline V lookup: CDR1 SGHVS, CDR2 FQNEAQ. DNA for the CDR3: TGTGCCAGCAGCTTAGGGGTGGGGTCTAACTATGGCTACACCTTC. Its protein is CASSLGVGSNYGYTF.

V is TRBV5-8 and J is TRBJ1-6; D possibly corresponds to TRBD1 (5 bases). Trimming stripped 3 bases from V and 7 bases from J, with 17 bases between. CDR1 is SGHTS, CDR2 YDEGEE, per germline. This CDR3 spans 16 amino acids. The CDR3: CASSYPGAQRNSPLHF. The CDR3 nucleotides are TGTGCCAGCAGCTACCCTGGGGCCCAGCGGAATTCACCCCTCCACTTT.

The rearrangement links TRBV10-3 to TRBJ1-6; D is undetermined. The CDR3 has 16 residues. Trimming stripped 2 bases from V and 0 bases from J, with 8 bases between. CDR1 is ENHRY, CDR2 SYGVKD, per germline. CDR3 DNA sequence: TGTGCCATCAGTGAGGGAGGGAGCTCCTATAATTCACCCCTCCACTTT. Translating gives CAISEGGSSYNSPLHF.